This note documents a single TCR beta chain sequence. The antigen remains undetermined. The CDR3 is made up of 13 amino acids. Trimming took 6 bases from V and 7 from J, leaving 15 bases between them. Germline V gives CDR1 SGHTA, CDR2 FQGNSA. Profiling relied on immunoSEQ multiplex PCR, and the TCRdb table lists in-frame clones only, not all of them. The table lists 85,000 to 130,000 clones, about nine tenths of them singletons. These data come from a study of T cell responses to AZD1222 COVID-19 vaccine. Findings of the study overall: Clonal diversity was possibly underestimated, and the donors were mostly white British, with more females. CD4 TCRs covered the whole spike, strongest at regions 160-218 and 743-854.

J is TRBJ1-2 and V is TRBV7-2; no firm D call. Sequenced material: peripheral blood, taken 28 days after the second AZD1222 dose. The TCR comes from an adult who received the AZD1222 COVID-19 vaccine. The CDR3 loop reads CASRLTVAGGYTF. The CDR3 region has the DNA TGTGCCAGCAGACTTACTGTTGCGGGTGGCTACACCTTC. The full variable domain, rest sourced from reference TRBV7-2 and TRBJ1-2, is GAGVSQSPSNKVTEKGKDVELRCDPISGHTALYWYRQSLGQGLEFLIYFQGNSAPDKSGLPSDRFSAERTGGSVSTLTIQRTQQEDSAVYLCASRLTVAGGYTFGSGTRLTVV.